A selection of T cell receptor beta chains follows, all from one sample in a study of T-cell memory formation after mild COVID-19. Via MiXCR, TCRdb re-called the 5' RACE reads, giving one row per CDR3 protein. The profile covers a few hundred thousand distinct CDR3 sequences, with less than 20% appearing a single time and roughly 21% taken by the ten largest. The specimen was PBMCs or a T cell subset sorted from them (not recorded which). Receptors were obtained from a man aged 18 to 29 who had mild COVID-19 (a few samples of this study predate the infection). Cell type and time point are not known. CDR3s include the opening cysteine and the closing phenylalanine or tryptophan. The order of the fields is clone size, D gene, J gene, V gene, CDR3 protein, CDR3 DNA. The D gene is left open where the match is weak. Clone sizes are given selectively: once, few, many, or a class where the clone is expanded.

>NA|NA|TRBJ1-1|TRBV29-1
CSVEPNENTEAFF
TGCAGCGTTGAACCGAACGAGAACACTGAAGCTTTCTTT
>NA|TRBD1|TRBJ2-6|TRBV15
CATQKGQAWTGANVLTF
TGTGCCACCCAAAAAGGACAGGCGTGGACTGGGGCCAACGTCCTGACTTTC
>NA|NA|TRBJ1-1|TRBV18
CASSLAENEAFF
TGTGCCAGCTCACTCGCGGAAAATGAAGCTTTCTTT
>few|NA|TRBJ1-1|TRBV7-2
CASSLGAAYTEAFF
TGTGCCAGCAGCTTAGGAGCGGCCTACACTGAAGCTTTCTTT
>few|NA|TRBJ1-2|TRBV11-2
CASRGSRGSYGYTF
TGTGCCAGCCGAGGGAGTCGGGGGAGCTATGGCTACACCTTC
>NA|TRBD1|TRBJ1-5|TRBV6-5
CASSYSFLGTGAGQPQHF
TGTGCCAGCAGTTACTCGTTTTTGGGGACAGGGGCAGGTCAGCCCCAGCATTTT
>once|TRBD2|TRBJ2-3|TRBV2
CASNPRGSTDTQYF
TGTGCCAGCAATCCGCGGGGGAGCACAGATACGCAGTATTTT
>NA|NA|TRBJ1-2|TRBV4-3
CASSQDGKGTTYGYTF
TGCGCCAGCAGCCAAGATGGGAAGGGGACTACCTATGGCTACACCTTC
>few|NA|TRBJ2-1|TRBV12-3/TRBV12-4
CASNREYYEQFF
TGTGCCAGCAACAGAGAGTACTATGAGCAGTTCTTC
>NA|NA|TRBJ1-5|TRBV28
CASSLWRAGEKPQHF
TGTGCCAGCAGTTTATGGCGGGCCGGGGAGAAGCCCCAGCATTTT
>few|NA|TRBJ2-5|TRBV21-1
CASPYETQYF
TGTGCCAGTCCTTACGAGACCCAGTACTTC
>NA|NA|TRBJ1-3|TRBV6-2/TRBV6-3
CASSHRFKDSGNTIYF
TGTGCCAGCAGTCACCGATTCAAGGACAGCGGAAACACCATATATTTT
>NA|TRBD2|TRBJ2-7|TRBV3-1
CASSLRGGRDEQYF
TGTGCCAGCAGTCTCCGCGGGGGGCGGGACGAGCAGTACTTC
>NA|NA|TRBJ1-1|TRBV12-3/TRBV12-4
CASSPAISGYTEAFF
TGTGCCAGCAGTCCCGCCATATCAGGGTACACTGAAGCTTTCTTT
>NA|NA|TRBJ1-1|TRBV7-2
CASSRGWEAFF
TGTGCCAGCAGCCGTGGGTGGGAAGCTTTCTTT
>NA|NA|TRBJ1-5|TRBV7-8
CASTTWGDASNQPQHF
TGTGCCAGCACCACCTGGGGGGATGCGAGCAATCAGCCCCAGCATTTT
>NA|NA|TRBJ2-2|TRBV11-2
CASTGLTGELFF
TGTGCCAGCACCGGCCTGACCGGGGAGCTGTTTTTT